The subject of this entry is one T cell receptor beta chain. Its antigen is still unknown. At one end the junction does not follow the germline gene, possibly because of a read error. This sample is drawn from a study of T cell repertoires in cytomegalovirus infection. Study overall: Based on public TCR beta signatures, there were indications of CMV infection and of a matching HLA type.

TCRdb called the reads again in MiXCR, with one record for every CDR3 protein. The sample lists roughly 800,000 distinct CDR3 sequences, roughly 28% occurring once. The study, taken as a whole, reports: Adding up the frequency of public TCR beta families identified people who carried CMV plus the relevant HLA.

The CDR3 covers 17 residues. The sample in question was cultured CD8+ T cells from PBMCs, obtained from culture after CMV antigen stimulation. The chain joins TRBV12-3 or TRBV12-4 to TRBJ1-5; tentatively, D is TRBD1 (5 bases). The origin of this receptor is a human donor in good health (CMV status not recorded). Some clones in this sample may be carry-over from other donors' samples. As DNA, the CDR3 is TGTGCCAGGAGTTCATATATACGGGACGGACACAATCAGCCCCAGCATTTT. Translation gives CARSSYIRDGHNQPQHF.